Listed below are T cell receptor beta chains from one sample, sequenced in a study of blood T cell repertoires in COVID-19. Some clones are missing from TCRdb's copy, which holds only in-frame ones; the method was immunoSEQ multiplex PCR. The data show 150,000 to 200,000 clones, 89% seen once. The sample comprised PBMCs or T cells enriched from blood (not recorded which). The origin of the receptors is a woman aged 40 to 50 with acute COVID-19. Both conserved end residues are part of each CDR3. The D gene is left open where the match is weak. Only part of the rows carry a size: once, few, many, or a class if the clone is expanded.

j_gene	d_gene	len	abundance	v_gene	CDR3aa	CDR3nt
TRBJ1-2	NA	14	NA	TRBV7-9	CASSTTGGNYGYTF	TGTGCCAGCAGCACAACGGGGGGCAACTATGGCTACACCTTC
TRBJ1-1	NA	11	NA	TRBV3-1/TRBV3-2	CASSPGRQAFF	TGTGCCAGCAGCCCCGGGAGACAAGCTTTCTTT
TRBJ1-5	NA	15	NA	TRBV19	CASSIAGGGNQPQHF	TGTGCCAGTAGTATAGCGGGGGGCGGCAATCAGCCCCAGCATTTT
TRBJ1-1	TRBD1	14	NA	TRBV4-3	CASSHDRGRTEAFF	TGCGCCAGCAGCCATGACAGGGGTCGCACTGAAGCTTTCTTT
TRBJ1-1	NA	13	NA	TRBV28	CASSLRGNTEAFF	TGTGCCAGCAGTCTCAGGGGAAACACTGAAGCTTTCTTT
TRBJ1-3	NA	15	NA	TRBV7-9	CASSSAGGAGNTIYF	TGTGCCAGCAGCTCCGCGGGGGGGGCTGGAAACACCATATATTTT
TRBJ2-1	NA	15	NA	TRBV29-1	CSVQSGSSSYNEQFF	TGCAGCGTTCAAAGCGGGTCAAGCTCCTACAATGAGCAGTTCTTC
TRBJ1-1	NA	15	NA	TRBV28	CASRAQGRGLSEAFF	TGTGCCAGCAGAGCCCAGGGGAGGGGCTTATCTGAAGCTTTCTTT
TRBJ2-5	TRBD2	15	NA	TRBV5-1	CASSFGLAGLETQYF	TGCGCCAGCAGCTTCGGACTAGCGGGGCTAGAGACCCAGTACTTC
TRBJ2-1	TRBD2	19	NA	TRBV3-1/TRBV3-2	CASALLPVTSGSKRNEQFF	TGTGCCAGCGCCCTCCTGCCCGTGACTAGCGGGAGCAAAAGGAATGAGCAGTTCTTC
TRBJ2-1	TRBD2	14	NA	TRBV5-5	CASENGLAYNEQFF	TGTGCCAGCGAAAACGGACTAGCCTACAATGAGCAGTTCTTC
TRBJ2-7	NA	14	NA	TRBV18	CASSPRLSAYEQYF	TGTGCCAGCTCACCGAGACTATCCGCCTACGAGCAGTACTTC
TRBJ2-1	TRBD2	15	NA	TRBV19	CASSTSSGSMNEQFF	TGTGCCAGTAGTACATCTAGCGGGAGTATGAATGAGCAGTTCTTC
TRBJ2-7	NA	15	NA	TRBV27	CASSSPSRNPYEQYF	TGTGCCAGCAGTTCTCCGAGCAGGAACCCCTACGAGCAGTACTTC
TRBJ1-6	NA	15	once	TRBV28	CASSSITGLRSPLHF	TGTGCCAGCAGTAGCATAACAGGGCTTCGCTCACCCCTCCACTTT
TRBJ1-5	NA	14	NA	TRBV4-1	CASSQVLTAAAQHF	TGCGCCAGCAGCCAAGTTTTAACCGCCGCAGCCCAGCATTTT
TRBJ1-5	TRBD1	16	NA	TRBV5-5	CASSLFGTESNQPQHF	TGTGCCAGCAGCTTGTTTGGGACAGAAAGCAATCAGCCCCAGCATTTT
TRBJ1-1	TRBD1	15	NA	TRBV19	CASSILTGGGTEAFF	TGTGCCAGTAGTATCCTAACAGGGGGCGGGACTGAAGCTTTCTTT
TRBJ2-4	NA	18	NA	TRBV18	CASSPQSRRVSGKNIQYF	TGTGCCAGCTCACCACAGTCACGCAGGGTTTCCGGCAAAAACATTCAGTACTTC
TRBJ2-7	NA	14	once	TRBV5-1	CASSYEDRSYEQYF	TGCGCCAGCAGCTACGAGGACAGATCCTACGAGCAGTACTTC
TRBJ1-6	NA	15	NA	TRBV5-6	CASSLLSEDNSPLHF	TGTGCCAGCAGCTTGCTGTCGGAGGATAATTCACCCCTCCACTTT
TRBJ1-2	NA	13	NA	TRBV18	CASSPDSGYGYTF	TGTGCCAGCTCACCCGATTCGGGCTATGGCTACACCTTC
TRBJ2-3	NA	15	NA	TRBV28	CASSFLDRSTDTQYF	TGTGCCAGCAGTTTTCTGGACAGAAGCACAGATACGCAGTATTTT
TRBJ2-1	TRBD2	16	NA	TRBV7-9	CASSSKRGGINNEQFF	TGTGCCAGCAGCTCCAAGCGGGGGGGCATTAACAATGAGCAGTTCTTC
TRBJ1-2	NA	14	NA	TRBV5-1	CASSLDGGAYGYTF	TGCGCCAGCAGCTTGGATGGGGGGGCCTATGGCTACACCTTC
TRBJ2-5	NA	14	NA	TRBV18	CASSPALSQETQYF	TGTGCCAGCTCTCCCGCCCTCAGCCAAGAGACCCAGTACTTC
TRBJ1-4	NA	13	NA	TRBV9	CASSATGSGKLFF	TGTGCCAGCAGCGCGACGGGGAGTGGAAAACTGTTTTTT
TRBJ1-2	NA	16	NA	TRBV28	CASRPGLRAGNYGYTF	TGTGCCAGCAGGCCGGGCCTCAGGGCCGGGAACTATGGCTACACCTTC
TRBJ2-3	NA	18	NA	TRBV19	CARTLGSIGSPSTDTQYF	TGTGCCAGGACCTTAGGGAGTATTGGTAGTCCTAGCACAGATACGCAGTATTTT
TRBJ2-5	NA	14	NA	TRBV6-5	CASSPRTTGETQYF	TGTGCCAGCAGTCCCCGGACAACTGGGGAGACCCAGTACTTC
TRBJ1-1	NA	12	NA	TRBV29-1	CSVESANTEAFF	TGCAGCGTTGAAAGCGCGAACACTGAAGCTTTCTTT
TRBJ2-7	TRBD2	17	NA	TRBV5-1	CASSSGLAGVSTYEQYF	TGCGCCAGCAGCTCCGGACTAGCGGGAGTTTCTACCTACGAGCAGTACTTC
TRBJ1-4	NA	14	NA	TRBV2	CASGQIATNEKLFF	TGTGCCAGTGGACAGATCGCAACTAATGAAAAACTGTTTTTT
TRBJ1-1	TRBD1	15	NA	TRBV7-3	CASSFTGGQNTEAFF	TGTGCCAGCAGCTTCACAGGGGGACAGAACACTGAAGCTTTCTTT
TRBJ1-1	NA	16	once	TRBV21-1	CASSFRGGTKNTEAFF	TGTGCCAGCAGCTTTAGGGGGGGGACTAAGAACACTGAAGCTTTCTTT
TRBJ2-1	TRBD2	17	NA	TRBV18	CASSPALAGGQNNEQFF	TGTGCCAGCTCACCGGCCCTAGCGGGAGGACAAAACAATGAGCAGTTCTTC
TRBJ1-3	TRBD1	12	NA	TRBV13	CASSTRRTGEVF	TGTGCCAGCAGCACCCGGCGGACAGGGGAGGTATTT
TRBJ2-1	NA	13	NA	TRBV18	CASSPPNINEQFF	TGTGCCAGCTCACCACCGAACATCAATGAGCAGTTCTTC
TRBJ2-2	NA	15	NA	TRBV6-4	CASSASQGPAGELFF	TGTGCCAGCAGTGCATCTCAGGGCCCAGCCGGGGAGCTGTTTTTT
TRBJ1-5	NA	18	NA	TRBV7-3	CASTSPPRDKGSNQPQHF	TGTGCCAGCACCTCCCCCCCCCGGGACAAAGGGAGCAATCAGCCCCAGCATTTT
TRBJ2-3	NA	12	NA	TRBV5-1	CASSPNTDTQYF	TGCGCCAGCAGCCCCAACACAGATACGCAGTATTTT
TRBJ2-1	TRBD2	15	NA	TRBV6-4	CASSLTSGGLNEQFF	TGTGCCAGCTCATTGACTAGCGGGGGCCTCAATGAGCAGTTCTTC
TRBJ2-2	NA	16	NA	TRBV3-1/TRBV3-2	CASSPPEVVKVGELFF	TGTGCCAGCAGCCCGCCCGAGGTAGTCAAGGTCGGGGAGCTGTTTTTT
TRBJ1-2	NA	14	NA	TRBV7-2	CASSLALGLDGYTF	TGTGCCAGCAGCTTAGCTCTGGGCTTGGATGGCTACACCTTC
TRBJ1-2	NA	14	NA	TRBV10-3	CAISADSPNYGYTF	TGTGCCATCAGTGCCGACAGTCCTAACTATGGCTACACCTTC
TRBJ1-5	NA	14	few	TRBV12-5	CASGQGNSNQPQHF	TGTGCTAGTGGTCAGGGGAATAGCAATCAGCCCCAGCATTTT
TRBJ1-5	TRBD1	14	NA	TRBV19	CASSPQGGNQPQHF	TGTGCCAGTAGTCCACAGGGGGGCAATCAGCCCCAGCATTTT
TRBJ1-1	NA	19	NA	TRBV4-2	CASSQDRPGPEPRGTEAFF	TGTGCCAGCAGCCAAGATCGGCCAGGGCCCGAACCGAGGGGGACTGAAGCTTTCTTT
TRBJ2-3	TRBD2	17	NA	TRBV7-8	CASRGLAGGRGTDTQYF	TGTGCCAGCAGGGGACTAGCGGGGGGCCGAGGCACAGATACGCAGTATTTT
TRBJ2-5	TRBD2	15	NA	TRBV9	CASSGTSGGEETQYF	TGTGCCAGCAGCGGGACTAGCGGGGGAGAAGAGACCCAGTACTTC
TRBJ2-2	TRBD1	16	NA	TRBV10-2	CASSDHRGLNTGELFF	TGCGCCAGCAGTGACCACAGGGGGCTTAACACCGGGGAGCTGTTTTTT
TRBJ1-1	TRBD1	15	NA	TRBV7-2	CASSMGTGWTTEAFF	TGTGCCAGCAGCATGGGGACAGGGTGGACCACTGAAGCTTTCTTT
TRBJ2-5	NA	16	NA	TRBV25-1	CASSARKGLGQETQYF	TGTGCCAGCAGTGCCCGGAAGGGGTTAGGTCAAGAGACCCAGTACTTC